This T cell receptor beta chain was sequenced in a study of metastatic and nonmetastatic thyroid tumors. Across the whole study: Both malignant and benign thyroid patients supplied peripheral blood and tumor or nodule tissue samples, across which the repertoires of these patients were then compared.

This clone was picked up many times. Its specificity is not known. Notes on the study in general: Within blood and tumor, benign nodules reportedly had significantly lower TCR beta diversity than malignant thyroid tumors did.

Via MiXCR, TCRdb re-called the PCR reads. This table holds some 20,000 clones, approximately 17% found once. Germline V gene sequence: CDR1 LNHDA, CDR2 SQIVND (reference sequence). The V end lost 3 bases, the J end lost 5 bases, and 10 bases lay between the germline ends. The CDR3 runs 13 residues. Prior to thyroid surgery, none of the patients had received any treatment. The sequenced sample was blood. The chain is built from TRBV19 and TRBJ2-5; perhaps TRBD1 as D (5 bases). This clonotype originated in a male donor with papillary thyroid cancer or a benign thyroid nodule (not recorded which). Some clones in this sample may be carry-over from other donors' samples. The CDR3 loop is CASSMTVPETQYF. For the CDR3, the DNA is TGTGCCAGTAGTATGACAGTCCCCGAGACCCAGTACTTC.